This TCR beta chain was obtained from a study of response to subunit inactivated influenza vaccine (dated by TCRdb to the late 2010s). Study-level background: To follow how T cells responded to a trivalent subunit inactivated influenza vaccine, the researchers relied on deep quantitative profiling of the T cell receptor repertoire. Paper-wide results and their limitations: The authors proposed that each seasonal influenza vaccination may bring in only a limited number of new T cells.

The CDR3 covers 14 residues, taking in both the cysteine and the phenylalanine. The CDR3 DNA has 42 bases and is translated from base 1. The V and J ends are trimmed by 3 bases and 6 bases, leaving 15 bases between them. Library construction relied on RT-PCR. Sequencing was performed on an Illumina HiSeq 2500. TCRdb reprocessed the public reads (quality trimming at Q25 with fastp, clone calling with MiXCR) and kept in-frame beta chains. Entries that share a CDR3 protein sequence are merged under the most common genes and DNA. The sample table records more than 400,000 distinct CDR3 sequences; less than 7.5% of these occur just once. Around 13% of the sample comes from the top ten. This clonotype was recorded at least ten times. Its antigen has not been determined. No base quality values were provided; no much bigger clone lies one nucleotide off.

Sample: PBMCs from blood, taken about 23 months after vaccination. The V and J segments used are TRBV12-3 or TRBV12-4 and TRBJ2-7; the D segment cannot be called with confidence. This TCR was sampled from a man in his fifties or sixties who received an inactivated influenza vaccine. Donor details come from another sample of the same person, matched by shared clones. CDR3 region: CASSFGRVLREQYF. The DNA sequence reads TGTGCCAGCAGTTTCGGCAGAGTCCTGCGCGAGCAGTACTTC.